Below are 13 T cell receptor beta chains sequenced from a single sample in a study of T cells in women clearing cervical HPV infection. The protocol was immunoSEQ multiplex PCR, while the TCRdb copy is restricted to in-frame clones and leaves out a portion. The table lists around 23,000 clones. Sequenced sample: blood buffy coat. All receptors come from a woman between 18 and 69 years old with a cervical HPV16 infection that either progressed to CIN3+ or cleared (not recorded which).

Remarks on this clone: From the germline J gene comes the end of the CDR3, since the read stops 3 residues before it. The chain combines TRBV7-9 with TRBJ1-5; D is unclear. The germline V gene has CDR1 SEHNR and CDR2 FQNEAQ (reference sequence). V was shortened by 5 bases and J by 5 bases, with 7 bases between the two germline ends. The CDR3 is made up of 12 amino acids. CDR3 DNA (partial): TGTGCCAGCAGCCCACAAGATCAGCCC. It is translated as CASSPQDQP. In full, the CDR3 is CASSPQDQPQHF. The variable domain in full, with the rest retrieved from reference TRBV7-9 and TRBJ1-5, is DTGVSQNPRHKITKRGQNVTFRCDPISEHNRLYWYRQTLGQGPEFLTYFQNEAQLEKSRLLSDRFSAERPKGSFSTLEIQRTEQGDSAMYLCASSPQDQPQHFGDGTRLSIL.

The sequenced part of the CDR3 DNA is TGTGCCAGCAGTTTAGTTATCGGGGGC. Translated: CASSLVIGG. The whole CDR3 sequence is CASSLVIGGYTF. The chain employs TRBV12-3 or TRBV12-4 and TRBJ1-2, with D hard to call. The read ends 3 residues shy of where the CDR3 ends; the end is completed using the germline J gene. This CDR3 is built from 12 residues.

In regard to this clone: The read ends 3 residues early relative to the CDR3; the germline J gene fills the gap. The chain combines TRBV13 with TRBJ1-3, with a weak D call TRBD1 (6 bases). Per germline, CDR1 PRHDT and CDR2 FYEKMQ (reference sequence). The CDR3 contains 13 residues. Partial CDR3 DNA: TGTGCCAGCAGCCAGCCGACAGGTCGAGGG. Amino acid sequence: CASSQPTGRG. The CDR3, in full, reads CASSQPTGRGIYF.

Note on this clone: From the germline J gene comes the end of the CDR3, since the read stops 3 residues before it. The rearrangement uses TRBV20-1 and TRBJ1-1; no clear D gene. The CDR3 sequence is 11 residues long. Germline CDR1 is DFQATT and CDR2 is SNEGSKA (reference sequence). CDR3 bases read: TGCAGTGCTCCTCAAGGGCCCCAA. Residues: CSAPQGPQ. The full CDR3 reads CSAPQGPQAFF.

With respect to this clone: The CDR3 end is not reached by the read, which stops 3 residues before it; the germline J gene fills it in. V usage is TRBV20-1 and J usage is TRBJ2-7; 12 nucleotides match TRBD2. The CDR3 runs to 15 residues. Trimming at V came to 5 bases and at J to 5 bases, leaving 10 bases not matched to a gene. From germline, CDR1 is DFQATT and CDR2 SNEGSKA (reference sequence). Partial CDR3 DNA: TGCAGTGCTCGATCCCCGACTAGCGGGAGTAACGAG. Protein: CSARSPTSGSNE. The CDR3 as a whole reads CSARSPTSGSNEQYF.

Concerning this clone itself: Sequencing ends 3 residues short of the CDR3 end; the germline J gene provides the rest. This rearrangement joins TRBV5-1 to TRBJ2-5; D call uncertain. Germline loops: CDR1 SGHRS, CDR2 YFSETQ. Deletions cut 4 bases from V and 2 bases from J, with 9 bases between. The CDR3 loop spans 13 amino acids. This CDR3 reads CASSVAVQETQYF. The DNA read from the CDR3 is TGCGCCAGCAGCGTGGCAGTACAAGAGACC.

For this clone: The CDR3 extends 3 residues past the end of the read, so its final part is completed from the germline J gene. V is TRBV7-8 and J is TRBJ2-6, with D hard to call. The germline V gene has CDR1 SGHVS and CDR2 FQNEAQ. The CDR3 sequence is 17 residues long. V lost 2 bases and J 0 bases, leaving 11 bases between the germline ends. CDR3 DNA (partial): TGTGCCAGCAGCTTAAGCTTCATCTCCTCTGGGGCCAACGTC. Amino acid sequence: CASSLSFISSGANV. The whole CDR3 is CASSLSFISSGANVLTF.

About this clone itself: The read stops 3 residues short of the end of the CDR3; the missing end is completed from the germline J gene. This rearrangement joins TRBV5-1 to TRBJ2-5; 11 positions match TRBD2. The CDR3 totals 14 residues. Germline CDR1 reads SGHRS; CDR2 reads YFSETQ. V lost 4 bases and J lost 4; bases outside the gene matches: 3. The CDR3 reads CASSVGTSGETQYF. Partial CDR3 DNA: TGCGCCAGCAGCGTCGGGACTAGCGGAGAGACC.

On this clone itself: The read comes to an end 3 residues before the CDR3 does, leaving the germline J gene to fill in the end. The chain is built from TRBV2 and TRBJ1-2; D is unresolved. The length of the CDR3 is 12 residues. Germline V CDR1 and CDR2: SNHLY, FYNNEI. The part of the CDR3 DNA that was read is TGTGCCAGCAGTGTCGCCACAGATACC. It translates to CASSVATDT. In full, the CDR3 reads CASSVATDTYTF.

Remarks on this clone: The CDR3 is cut off 3 residues early in the read; its end comes from the germline J gene. The rearrangement uses TRBV7-8 and TRBJ2-7; 7 nucleotides match TRBD1. The CDR3 is 15 amino acids. Per germline, CDR1 SGHVS and CDR2 FQNEAQ. Unmatched junction bases numbered 8, after V lost 6 bases and J lost 0 bases. CDR3: CASSSGQTISYEQYF. CDR3 DNA (partial): TGTGCCAGCAGTTCGGGACAGACAATCTCCTACGAG.

Points on this clone: The observed sequence ends 3 residues before the CDR3 terminus, with the missing tail filled in from the germline J gene. This rearrangement joins TRBV18 to TRBJ2-3; 11 bases line up with TRBD2. There are 16 residues in the CDR3. Germline V gene data show CDR1 as KGHSH and CDR2 as LQKENI. CDR3 loop: CASSPRLLAGVETQYF. CDR3 DNA (partial): TGTGCCAGCTCACCACGGTTACTAGCGGGGGTTGAGACG. Supplemented by reference TRBV18 and TRBJ2-3, the full variable domain reads NAGVMQNPRHLVRRRGQEARLRCSPMKGHSHVYWYRQLPEEGLKFMVYLQKENIIDESGMPKERFSAEFPKEGPSILRIQQVVRGDSAAYFCASSPRLLAGVETQYFGPGTRLTVL.

With regard to this clone: The CDR3 goes on 3 residues after the read ends, and that part is filled in from the germline J gene. V gene TRBV2 combines with J gene TRBJ1-2, with a weak D call TRBD1 (5 bases). The length of the CDR3 is 14 residues. Germline lookup yields CDR1 SNHLY and CDR2 FYNNEI. The CDR3: CASMPGRNSYDYTF. The DNA read from the CDR3 is TGTGCCAGCATGCCAGGGCGAAATTCCTACGAC.

Concerning this clone: The observed sequence ends 3 residues before the CDR3 terminus, with the missing tail filled in from the germline J gene. The rearrangement joins TRBV7-3 to TRBJ2-1, with 8 bases aligning to TRBD1. Unmatched junction bases numbered 11, after V lost 1 base and J lost 6 bases. Germline CDR1 reads SGHTA; CDR2 reads FQGTGA. The CDR3 covers 17 residues. The sequenced part of the CDR3 DNA is TGTGCCAGCAGCTTAAAGGGCGGACAGGGTTTTGGCAATGAG. Translation gives CASSLKGGQGFGNE. The whole CDR3 reads CASSLKGGQGFGNEQFF. Combining the CDR3 with reference TRBV7-3 and TRBJ2-1 gives the whole variable domain GAGVSQTPSNKVTEKGKYVELRCDPISGHTALYWYRQSLGQGPEFLIYFQGTGAADDSGLPNDRFFAVRPEGSVSTLKIQRTERGDSAVYLCASSLKGGQGFGNEQFFGPGTRLTVL.